Described below is a single T cell receptor (beta chain) sequence and its context. No antigen is known for it. These data come from a study of cytomegalovirus exposure and HLA in healthy donors. Study-wide findings and caveats: First-cohort TCR clusters tended to co-occur in the 120 or so validation repertoires, a later analysis found.

Germline CDR1 MGHRA, CDR2 YSYEKL. This CDR3 is built from 15 residues. V shed 0 bases and J shed 4 bases, with 12 bases lying between them. Clones were sequenced by immunoSEQ multiplex PCR, and TCRdb holds only the in-frame ones, with some missing. The sample carries some 180,000 clones, roughly nine tenths recorded once. The chain combines TRBV4-1 with TRBJ1-1, with D uncertain. The origin of this receptor is a man in his thirties or forties in good health and CMV-seropositive. Sequenced input: PBMCs. This CDR3 reads CASSQDFWGSTEAFF. CDR3 DNA: TGCGCCAGCAGCCAAGATTTTTGGGGTAGCACTGAAGCTTTCTTT.